This T cell receptor (beta chain) comes out of a study of T cells in Graves' hyperthyroidism and ophthalmopathy. Across the whole study: Before any treatment, at initial diagnosis, peripheral blood was collected.

It was RNA transcripts that yielded the amplified TCR beta CDR3 regions. First-round RT-PCR with HTBI primers amplified the TCR CDR3 region. TCRdb used MiXCR to reprocess the multiplex PCR reads, holding one entry per CDR3 protein. The sample gives a few hundred thousand distinct CDR3 sequences, more than 14% of which show up once; roughly 13% is in the top ten. This CDR3 spans 13 amino acids. CDR1 SNHLY and CDR2 FYNNEI come from the germline V gene. Many counts were recorded for this clonotype. Its cognate antigen is unknown. General study points: With a median lead of about six months before onset, the model predicted ophthalmopathy. Blood held most thyroid clonotypes expanded above 0.001 frequency.

V usage is TRBV2 and J usage is TRBJ2-2, with TRBD1 identical over 7 bases. The TCR comes from a woman aged 40 to 50 with Graves' hyperthyroidism that later progressed to Graves' ophthalmopathy. Material: blood. Here the CDR3 reads CASGTVNTGELFF. For the CDR3, the DNA is TGTGCTTCCGGGACAGTTAACACCGGGGAGCTGTTTTTT.